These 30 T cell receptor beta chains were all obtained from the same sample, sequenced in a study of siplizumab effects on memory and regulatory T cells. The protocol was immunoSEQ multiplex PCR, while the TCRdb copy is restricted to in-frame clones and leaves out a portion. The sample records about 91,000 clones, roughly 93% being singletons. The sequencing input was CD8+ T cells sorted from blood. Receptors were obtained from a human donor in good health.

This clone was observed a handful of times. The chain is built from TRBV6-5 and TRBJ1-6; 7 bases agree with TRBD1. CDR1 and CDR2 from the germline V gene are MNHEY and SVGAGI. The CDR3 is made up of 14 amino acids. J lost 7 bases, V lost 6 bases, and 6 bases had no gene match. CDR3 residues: CASRQTGRNSPLHF. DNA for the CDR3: TGTGCCAGCAGGCAGACAGGGCGGAATTCACCCCTCCACTTT.

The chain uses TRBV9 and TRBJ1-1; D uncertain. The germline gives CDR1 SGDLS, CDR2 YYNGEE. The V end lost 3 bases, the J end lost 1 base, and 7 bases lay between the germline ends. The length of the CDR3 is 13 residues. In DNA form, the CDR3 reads TGTGCCAGCAGCGCGGAGGGGAACACTGAAGCTTTCTTT. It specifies CASSAEGNTEAFF.

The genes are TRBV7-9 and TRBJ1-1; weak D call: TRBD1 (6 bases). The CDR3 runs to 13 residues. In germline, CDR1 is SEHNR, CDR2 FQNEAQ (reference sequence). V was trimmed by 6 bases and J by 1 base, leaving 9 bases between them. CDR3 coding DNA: TGTGCCAGCAGTCCACAGGGGAACACTGAAGCTTTCTTT. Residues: CASSPQGNTEAFF.

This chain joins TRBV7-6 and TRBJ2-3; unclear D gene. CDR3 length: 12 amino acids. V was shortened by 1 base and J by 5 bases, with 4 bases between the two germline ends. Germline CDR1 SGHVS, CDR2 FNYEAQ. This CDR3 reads CASSLERDTQYF. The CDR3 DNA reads TGTGCCAGCAGCTTAGAGAGAGATACGCAGTATTTT. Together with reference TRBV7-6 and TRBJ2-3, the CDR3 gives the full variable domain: GAGVSQSPRYKVTKRGQDVALRCDPISGHVSLYWYRQALGQGPEFLTYFNYEAQQDKSGLPNDRFSAERPEGSISTLTIQRTEQRDSAMYRCASSLERDTQYFGPGTRLTVL.

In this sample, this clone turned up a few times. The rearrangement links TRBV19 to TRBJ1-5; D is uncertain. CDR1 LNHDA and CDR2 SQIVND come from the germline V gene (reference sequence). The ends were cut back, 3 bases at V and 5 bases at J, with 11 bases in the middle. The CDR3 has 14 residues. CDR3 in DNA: TGTGCCAGTAGTATTGGATGGGGAGATCAGCCCCAGCATTTT. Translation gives CASSIGWGDQPQHF.

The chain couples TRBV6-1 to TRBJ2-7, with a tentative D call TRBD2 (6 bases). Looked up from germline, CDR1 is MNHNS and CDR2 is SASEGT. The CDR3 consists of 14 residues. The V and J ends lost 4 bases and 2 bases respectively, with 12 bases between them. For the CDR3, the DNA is TGTGCCAGCAGTGCGTCCGGGAGCCCCTACGAGCAGTACTTC. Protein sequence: CASSASGSPYEQYF.

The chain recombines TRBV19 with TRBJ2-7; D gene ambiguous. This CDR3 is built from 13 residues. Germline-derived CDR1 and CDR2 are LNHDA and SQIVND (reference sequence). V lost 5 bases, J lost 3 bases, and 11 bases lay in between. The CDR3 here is CASSLVPRYEQYF. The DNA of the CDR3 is TGTGCCAGTAGTCTCGTCCCCCGCTACGAGCAGTACTTC.

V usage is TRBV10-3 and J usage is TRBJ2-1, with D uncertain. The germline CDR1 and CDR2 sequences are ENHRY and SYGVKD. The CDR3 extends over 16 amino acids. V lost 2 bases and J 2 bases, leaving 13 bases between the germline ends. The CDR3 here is CAISEPSVTPYNEQFF. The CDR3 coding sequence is TGTGCCATCAGTGAGCCCAGCGTTACCCCCTACAATGAGCAGTTCTTC.

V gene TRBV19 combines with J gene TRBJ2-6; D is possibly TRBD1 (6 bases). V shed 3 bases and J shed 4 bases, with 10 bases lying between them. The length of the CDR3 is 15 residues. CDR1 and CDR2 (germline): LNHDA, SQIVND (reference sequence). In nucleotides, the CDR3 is TGTGCCAGTAGTATTCAGGGGAACGGGGCCAACGTCCTGACTTTC. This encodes CASSIQGNGANVLTF.

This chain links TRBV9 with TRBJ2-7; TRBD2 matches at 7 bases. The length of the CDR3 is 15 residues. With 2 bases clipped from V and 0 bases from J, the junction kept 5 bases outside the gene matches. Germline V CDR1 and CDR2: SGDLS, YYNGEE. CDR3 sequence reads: CASSVSSGFSYEQYF. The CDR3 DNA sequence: TGTGCCAGCAGCGTTTCTAGCGGATTCTCCTACGAGCAGTACTTC.

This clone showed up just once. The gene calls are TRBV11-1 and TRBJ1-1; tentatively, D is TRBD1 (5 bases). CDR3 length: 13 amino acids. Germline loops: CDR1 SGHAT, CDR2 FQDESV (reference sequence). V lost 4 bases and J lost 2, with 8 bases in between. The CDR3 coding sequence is TGTGCCAGCAGCTGGGGCATAAACACTGAAGCTTTCTTT. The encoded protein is CASSWGINTEAFF. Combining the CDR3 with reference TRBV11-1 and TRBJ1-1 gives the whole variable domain EAEVAQSPRYKITEKSQAVAFWCDPISGHATLYWYRQILGQGPELLVQFQDESVVDDSQLPKDRFSAERLKGVDSTLKIQPAELGDSAMYLCASSWGINTEAFFGQGTRLTVV.

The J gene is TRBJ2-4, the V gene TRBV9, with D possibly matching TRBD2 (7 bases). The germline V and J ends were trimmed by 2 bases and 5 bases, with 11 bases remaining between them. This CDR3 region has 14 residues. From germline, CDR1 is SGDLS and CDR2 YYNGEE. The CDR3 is CASSVGGAENIQYF. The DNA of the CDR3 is TGTGCCAGCAGCGTTGGGGGGGCCGAAAACATTCAGTACTTC.

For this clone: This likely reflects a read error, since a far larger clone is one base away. The CDR3 nucleotides read TGTGTCAGCAGCGAGGGGTGGGAGACCCAGTACTTC. Translated, it gives CVSSEGWETQYF. The chain recombines TRBV7-3 with TRBJ2-5; D possibly uses TRBD1 or TRBD2 (5 bases each). Germline CDR1 and CDR2: SGHTA and FQGTGA. The CDR3 contains 12 residues.

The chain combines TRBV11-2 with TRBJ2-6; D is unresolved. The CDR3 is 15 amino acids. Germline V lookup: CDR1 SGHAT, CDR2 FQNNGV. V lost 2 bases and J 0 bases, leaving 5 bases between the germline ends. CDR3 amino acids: CASSLPTSGANVLTF. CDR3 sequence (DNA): TGTGCCAGCAGCTTACCAACCTCTGGGGCCAACGTCCTGACTTTC.

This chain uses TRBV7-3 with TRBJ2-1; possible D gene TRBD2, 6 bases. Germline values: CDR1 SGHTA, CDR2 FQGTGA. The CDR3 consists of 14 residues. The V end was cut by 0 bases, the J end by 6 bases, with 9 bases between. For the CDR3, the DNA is TGTGCCAGCAGCTTAACTAGCGGACTCAATGAGCAGTTCTTC. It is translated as CASSLTSGLNEQFF. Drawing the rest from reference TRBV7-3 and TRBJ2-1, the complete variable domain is GAGVSQTPSNKVTEKGKYVELRCDPISGHTALYWYRQSLGQGPEFLIYFQGTGAADDSGLPNDRFFAVRPEGSVSTLKIQRTERGDSAVYLCASSLTSGLNEQFFGPGTRLTVL.

CDR3 in amino acids: CASSFLGTSGSSYEQYF. The CDR3 DNA reads TGTGCCAGCAGTTTCCTTGGGACTAGCGGGAGCTCCTACGAGCAGTACTTC. The rearrangement uses TRBV27 and TRBJ2-7; 14 nucleotides line up with TRBD2. Germline CDR1 MNHEY, CDR2 SMNVEV (reference sequence). After removal of 3 bases from V and 0 bases from J, the junction contained 4 bases not matched to a gene. The CDR3 totals 17 residues.

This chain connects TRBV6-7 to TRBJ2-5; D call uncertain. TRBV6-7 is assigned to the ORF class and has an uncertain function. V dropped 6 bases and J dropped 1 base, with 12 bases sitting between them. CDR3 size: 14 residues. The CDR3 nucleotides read TGTGCCAGCAGCAATGAACGAAGCCAAGAGACCCAGTACTTC. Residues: CASSNERSQETQYF.

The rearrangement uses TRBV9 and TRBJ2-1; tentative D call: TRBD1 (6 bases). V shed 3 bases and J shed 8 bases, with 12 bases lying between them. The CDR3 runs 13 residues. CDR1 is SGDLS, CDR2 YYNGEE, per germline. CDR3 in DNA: TGTGCCAGCAGCGCGGGACACTGGGATGAGCAGTTCTTC. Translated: CASSAGHWDEQFF. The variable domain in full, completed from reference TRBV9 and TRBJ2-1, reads DSGVTQTPKHLITATGQRVTLRCSPRSGDLSVYWYQQSLDQGLQFLIQYYNGEERAKGNILERFSAQQFPDLHSELNLSSLELGDSALYFCASSAGHWDEQFFGPGTRLTVL.

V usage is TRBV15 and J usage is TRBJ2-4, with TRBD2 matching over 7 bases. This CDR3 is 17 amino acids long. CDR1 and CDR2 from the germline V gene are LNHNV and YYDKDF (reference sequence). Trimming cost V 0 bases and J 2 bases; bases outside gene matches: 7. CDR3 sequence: CATSRDITSATKNIQYF. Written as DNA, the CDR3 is TGTGCCACCAGCAGAGATATCACTAGCGCGACCAAAAACATTCAGTACTTC.

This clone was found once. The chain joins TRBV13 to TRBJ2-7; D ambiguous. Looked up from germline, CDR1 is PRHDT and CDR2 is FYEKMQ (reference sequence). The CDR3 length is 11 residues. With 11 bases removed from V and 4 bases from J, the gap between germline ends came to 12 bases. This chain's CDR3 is CAAGVGYEQYF. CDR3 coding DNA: TGTGCCGCCGGAGTTGGGTACGAGCAGTACTTC.

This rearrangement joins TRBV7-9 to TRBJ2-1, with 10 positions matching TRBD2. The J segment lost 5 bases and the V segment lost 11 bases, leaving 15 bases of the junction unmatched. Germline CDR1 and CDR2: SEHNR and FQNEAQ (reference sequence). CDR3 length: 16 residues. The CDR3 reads CAAWGTWLAGDNEQFF. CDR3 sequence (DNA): TGTGCCGCCTGGGGGACATGGCTAGCGGGGGACAATGAGCAGTTCTTC.

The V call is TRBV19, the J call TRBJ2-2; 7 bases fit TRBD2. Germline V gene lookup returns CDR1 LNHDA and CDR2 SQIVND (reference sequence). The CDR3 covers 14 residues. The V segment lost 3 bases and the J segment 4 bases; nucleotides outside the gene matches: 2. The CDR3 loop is CASSMGLSTGELFF. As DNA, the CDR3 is TGTGCCAGTAGTATGGGACTAAGCACCGGGGAGCTGTTTTTT.

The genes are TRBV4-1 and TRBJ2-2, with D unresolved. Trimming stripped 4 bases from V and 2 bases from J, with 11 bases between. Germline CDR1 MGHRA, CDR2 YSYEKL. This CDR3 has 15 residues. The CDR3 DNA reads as TGCGCCAGCAGCCCCGGCCCGGGTAACACCGGGGAGCTGTTTTTT. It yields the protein CASSPGPGNTGELFF.

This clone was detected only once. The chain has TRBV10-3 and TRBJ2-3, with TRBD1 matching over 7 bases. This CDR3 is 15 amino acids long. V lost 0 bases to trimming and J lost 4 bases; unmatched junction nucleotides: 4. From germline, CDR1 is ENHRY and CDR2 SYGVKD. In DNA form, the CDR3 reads TGTGCCATCAGTGAGTCAGGGGGCGCATCAGATACGCAGTATTTT. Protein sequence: CAISESGGASDTQYF.

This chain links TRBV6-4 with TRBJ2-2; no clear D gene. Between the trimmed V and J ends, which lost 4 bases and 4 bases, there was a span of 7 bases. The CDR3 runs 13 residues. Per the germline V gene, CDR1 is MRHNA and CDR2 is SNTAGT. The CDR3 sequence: CASSVSSTGELFF. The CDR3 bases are TGTGCCAGCAGTGTCTCTAGCACCGGGGAGCTGTTTTTT.

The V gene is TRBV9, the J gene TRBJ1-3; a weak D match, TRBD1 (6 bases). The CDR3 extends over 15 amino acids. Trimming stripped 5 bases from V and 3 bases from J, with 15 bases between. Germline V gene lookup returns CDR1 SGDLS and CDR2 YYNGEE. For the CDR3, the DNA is TGTGCCAGCAGAAAAGGGGCAGGGGATGGAAACACCATATATTTT. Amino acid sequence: CASRKGAGDGNTIYF.

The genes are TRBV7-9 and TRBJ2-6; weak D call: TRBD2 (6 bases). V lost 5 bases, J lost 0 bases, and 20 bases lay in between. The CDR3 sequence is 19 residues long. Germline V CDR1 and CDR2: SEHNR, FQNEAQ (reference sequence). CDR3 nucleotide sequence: TGTGCCAGCAGCAGGTGGGGAGGAACGAATATCTCTGGGGCCAACGTCCTGACTTTC. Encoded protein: CASSRWGGTNISGANVLTF.

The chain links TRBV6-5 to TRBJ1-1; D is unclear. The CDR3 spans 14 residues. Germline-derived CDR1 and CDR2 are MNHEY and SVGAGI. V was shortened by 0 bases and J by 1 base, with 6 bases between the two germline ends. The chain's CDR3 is CASSYSRENTEAFF. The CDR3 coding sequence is TGTGCCAGCAGTTACTCGCGGGAGAACACTGAAGCTTTCTTT.

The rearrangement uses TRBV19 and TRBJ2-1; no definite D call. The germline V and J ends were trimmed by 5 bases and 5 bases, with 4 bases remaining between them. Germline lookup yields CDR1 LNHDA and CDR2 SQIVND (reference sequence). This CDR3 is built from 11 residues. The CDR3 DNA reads TGTGCCAGTAGTGACCACAATGAGCAGTTCTTC. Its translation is CASSDHNEQFF.

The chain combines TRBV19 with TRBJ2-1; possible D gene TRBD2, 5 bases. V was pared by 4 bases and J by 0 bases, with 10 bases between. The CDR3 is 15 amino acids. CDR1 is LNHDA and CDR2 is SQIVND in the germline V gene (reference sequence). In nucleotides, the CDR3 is TGTGCCAGTAGTAGGACTGGTGGCTCCTACAATGAGCAGTTCTTC. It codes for CASSRTGGSYNEQFF.